The rows below give T cell receptor beta chains drawn from one sample of a study of T-cell reconstitution after alpha-beta-depleted transplantation in children. Using its own MiXCR run on the PCR reads, TCRdb lists one record per CDR3 protein. Of 250,000 to 350,000 distinct CDR3 sequences listed, about 10% are singletons. This specimen was PBMCs from the stem cell graft donor, taken from the stem cell graft. These receptors all stem from a human donor who donated a stem cell graft to a child with SCID. Each CDR3 is given without its conserved first and last residue.

TRBJ2-7 | TRBV12-3/TRBV12-4 | ASIPGASGGTGEQY
TRBJ2-3 | TRBV10-3 | AISQGGPTTDTQY
TRBJ1-2 | TRBV3-1 | ASSQDSETGGPDNYGYT
TRBJ1-5 | TRBV5-5 | ASSSGQGGQPQH
TRBJ2-7 | TRBV20-1 | SAGGLSNEQY
TRBJ2-3 | TRBV5-1 | ASSLEPSGGVLDTDTQY
TRBJ2-3 | TRBV10-1 | ASSESRSTDTQY
TRBJ1-6 | TRBV20-1 | SARTTGGRSYNSPLH
TRBJ2-3 | TRBV7-9 | ASSFRGTQY
TRBJ2-1 | TRBV4-2 | ASSQEPDRTYNEQF
TRBJ1-5 | TRBV12-3/TRBV12-4 | ASSPLEVNQPQH
TRBJ2-7 | TRBV3-1 | ASSQDGIMGDEQY
TRBJ1-2 | TRBV10-3 | AISSTGVAGYT
TRBJ2-7 | TRBV5-1 | ASSFSSGGFSYEQY
TRBJ2-5 | TRBV6-5 | ASSYTLQGYQETQY
TRBJ2-2 | TRBV6-4 | ASSRQANTGELF
TRBJ2-1 | TRBV12-3/TRBV12-4 | ASSLTSGGNEQF
TRBJ2-1 | TRBV4-2 | ASSHSPPGGQNEQF
TRBJ1-1 | TRBV5-1 | ASTDPANTEAF
TRBJ1-5 | TRBV12-3/TRBV12-4 | ASSLSGASVGNQPQH
TRBJ1-6 | TRBV9 | ASSVEGQQPLH
TRBJ2-1 | TRBV16 | ASSQSWGDEQF
TRBJ2-1 | TRBV18 | ASSPKLSGTGVYNEQF
TRBJ2-7 | TRBV14 | ASSRLGQKYEQY